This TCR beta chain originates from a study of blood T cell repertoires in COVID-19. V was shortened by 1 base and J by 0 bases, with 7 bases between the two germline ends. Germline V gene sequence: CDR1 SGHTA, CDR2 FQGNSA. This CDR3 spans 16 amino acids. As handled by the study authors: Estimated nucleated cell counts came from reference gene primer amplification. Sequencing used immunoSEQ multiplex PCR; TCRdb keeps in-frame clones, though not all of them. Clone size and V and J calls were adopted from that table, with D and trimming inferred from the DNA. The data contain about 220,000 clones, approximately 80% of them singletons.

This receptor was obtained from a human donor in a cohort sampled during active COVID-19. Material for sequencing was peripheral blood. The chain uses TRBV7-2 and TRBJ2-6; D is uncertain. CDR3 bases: TGTGCCAGCAGCTTAGACGCCGGCTCTGGGGCCAACGTCCTGACTTTC. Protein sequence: CASSLDAGSGANVLTF. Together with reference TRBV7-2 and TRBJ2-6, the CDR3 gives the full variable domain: GAGVSQSPSNKVTEKGKDVELRCDPISGHTALYWYRQSLGQGLEFLIYFQGNSAPDKSGLPSDRFSAERTGGSVSTLTIQRTQQEDSAVYLCASSLDAGSGANVLTFGAGSRLTVL.